Included here is one T cell receptor beta chain sequence, with context. The data derive from a study of blood T cell repertoires in COVID-19. As for the study in general: Collection of acute and convalescent COVID-19 samples took place in the United States, Italy and Spain.

From germline, CDR1 is GTSNPN and CDR2 SVGIG (reference sequence). The CDR3 has 15 residues. J was trimmed by 0 bases and V by 2 bases; bases with no gene match: 4. Per the original data handling: Researchers report that nucleated cell counts were estimated from reference gene primer amplification. The table came from immunoSEQ multiplex PCR; TCRdb's copy has only in-frame clones and leaves some out. The V and J calls and the clone size are those of that table, but D and trimming were determined from the DNA. The sample has under 250,000 clones, around 82% seen once; the top ten hold roughly 9.4%. The TCR sequence derives from a man aged 40-49 years with active or convalescent COVID-19. J is TRBJ1-3 and V is TRBV30, with 7 bases that match TRBD1. Sequenced: peripheral blood. In nucleotides, the CDR3 is TGTGCCTGGAGTTATACAGGGGTCTCTGGAAACACCATATATTTT. Translation gives CAWSYTGVSGNTIYF.